Shown below are 12 T cell receptor beta chains from a single sample sequenced in a study of CD8+ T cells in alopecia areata (dated by TCRdb to about 2018). Receptor amplification or capture employed the immunoSEQ multiplex PCR assay. RNA was extracted from all samples and reverse transcribed into cDNA as template for TCR sequencing. This is the immuneACCESS table as TCRdb keeps it, with only in-frame sequences that have V and J called. A part of the clones is gone; compared with another copy, unresolved V genes explain less than half, and the rest is unexplained. This sample comprises 200,000 to 250,000 clones, more than 45% of them detected only once. The biggest ten clones account for over 0.4% of the sample. What the time point label conveys for this sample: baseline before oral tofacitinib. This sample comprised CD4+ T cells sorted from blood, obtained at week 0. The receptors were gathered from a human donor with alopecia areata.

The chain couples TRBV30 to TRBJ2-1; D is possibly TRBD2 (5 bases). From germline, CDR1 is GTSNPN and CDR2 SVGIG (reference sequence). The CDR3 contains 13 residues. Deletions cut 3 bases from V and 2 bases from J, with 8 bases between. CDR3 DNA sequence: TGTGCCTGGAGCCCCGGGACCTACAATGAGCAGTTCTTC. It is translated as CAWSPGTYNEQFF.

This clone was counted only a few times. The J gene is TRBJ2-7, the V gene TRBV4-1; D gene uncertain. The V and J ends lost 1 base and 3 bases respectively, with 16 bases between them. Germline loops: CDR1 MGHRA, CDR2 YSYEKL. CDR3 size: 16 residues. CDR3 residues: CASSQVVALMDYEQYF. The CDR3 coding sequence is TGCGCCAGCAGCCAAGTGGTCGCCCTAATGGACTACGAGCAGTACTTC.

CDR3 nucleotide sequence: TGCAGCGTTGAAGGAGGTCACAGGGGGCCTGAAAAACTGTTTTTT. It specifies CSVEGGHRGPEKLFF. The rearrangement joins TRBV29-1 to TRBJ1-4; TRBD1 matches at 9 bases. Germline V gene lookup returns CDR1 SQVTM and CDR2 ANQGSEA. CDR3 length: 15 residues. Germline trimming cut 1 base from V and 7 bases from J; bases unmatched to any gene: 7.

The chain has TRBV4-2 and TRBJ2-7; 8 bases match TRBD2. Trimming at V came to 3 bases and at J to 0 bases, leaving 10 bases not matched to a gene. The CDR3 extends over 17 amino acids. CDR1 and CDR2 from the germline V gene are LGHNA and YNFKEQ. The CDR3 DNA sequence: TGTGCCAGCAGCCATCCCGGACTAGCTGGTACCTCCTACGAGCAGTACTTC. It codes for CASSHPGLAGTSYEQYF.

The genes are TRBV19 and TRBJ1-2; TRBD1 aligns across 8 bases. V trimming: 3 bases; J trimming: 5 bases; junction bases outside the gene matches: 5. The CDR3 has 14 residues. CDR1 and CDR2 from the germline V gene are LNHDA and SQIVND (reference sequence). The chain's CDR3 is CASSIRDRPYGYTF. The DNA of the CDR3 is TGTGCCAGTAGTATCCGGGACAGGCCATATGGCTACACCTTC.

The V gene is TRBV27, the J gene TRBJ1-1; TRBD1 is a possible D gene (5 bases). This CDR3 region has 15 residues. Trimming stripped 3 bases from V and 1 base from J, with 12 bases between. Germline loops: CDR1 MNHEY, CDR2 SMNVEV (reference sequence). In DNA, the CDR3 is TGTGCCAGCAGTTTCCTCGACAGAAGGAACACTGAAGCTTTCTTT. Its protein is CASSFLDRRNTEAFF.

This clone was observed a handful of times. The chain's CDR3 is CAKLRGPGPNYEQYF. CDR3 sequence (DNA): TGTGCCAAGTTGCGAGGGCCGGGACCGAACTACGAGCAGTACTTC. The genes are TRBV7-9 and TRBJ2-7; D is possibly TRBD1 or TRBD2 (5 bases each). Germline lookup yields CDR1 SEHNR and CDR2 FQNEAQ (reference sequence). The germline V and J ends were trimmed by 10 bases and 3 bases, with 22 bases remaining between them. The CDR3 covers 15 residues.

Of note for this clone: Other DNA sequences of this sample code for an identical CDR3. The chain is built from TRBV30 and TRBJ1-1; D uncertain. The CDR3 loop spans 13 amino acids. In germline, CDR1 is GTSNPN, CDR2 SVGIG (reference sequence). Trimming cost V 2 bases and J 1 base, with 8 bases left between them. The CDR3 reads CAWSYRGNTEAFF. The CDR3 bases are TGTGCCTGGAGTTACCGGGGGAACACTGAAGCTTTCTTT. Full variable domain (outside the CDR3, taken from reference TRBV30 and TRBJ1-1): SQTIHQWPATLVQPVGSPLSLECTVEGTSNPNLYWYRQAAGRGLQLLFYSVGIGQISSEVPQNLSASRPQDRQFILSSKKLLLSDSGFYLCAWSYRGNTEAFFGQGTRLTVV.

The J gene is TRBJ1-4, the V gene TRBV7-2; tentatively, D is TRBD1 (5 bases). Germline V gives CDR1 SGHTA, CDR2 FQGNSA. This CDR3 is 13 amino acids long. Trimming removed 5 bases at V and 5 bases at J, with 9 bases between. The DNA for the CDR3 is TGTGCCAGCAGCGGGCAGGGAAATGAAAAACTGTTTTTT. Protein sequence: CASSGQGNEKLFF.

V is TRBV5-1 and J is TRBJ2-1, with D possibly being TRBD1 (7 bases). The CDR3 runs to 17 residues. CDR1 and CDR2 (germline): SGHRS, YFSETQ. The germline V and J ends were trimmed by 1 base and 12 bases, with 26 bases remaining between them. In DNA, the CDR3 is TGCGCCAGCAGCTTGACACTTATGGCCAGGGGGGACAAAGGGCAGTTCTTC. This codes for CASSLTLMARGDKGQFF.

This clone was recorded a few times. The CDR3 is CSVLGGSGNTEAFF. In DNA form, the CDR3 reads TGCAGCGTTCTCGGGGGCAGCGGGAACACTGAAGCTTTCTTT. The V gene is TRBV29-1, the J gene TRBJ1-1, with D possibly matching TRBD1 (6 bases). Germline V gene data show CDR1 as SQVTM and CDR2 as ANQGSEA. This CDR3 spans 14 amino acids. The germline V and J ends were trimmed by 5 bases and 1 base, with 14 bases remaining between them.

The rearrangement links TRBV19 to TRBJ1-2; 7 bases are a match to TRBD1. This CDR3 is built from 14 residues. Germline CDR1 reads LNHDA; CDR2 reads SQIVND (reference sequence). V was clipped by 5 bases and J by 3 bases; unmatched bases: 6. The CDR3 protein is CASSPHDRDYGYTF. The CDR3 DNA follows: TGTGCCAGTAGTCCTCACGACAGGGACTATGGCTACACCTTC.